The next 19 T cell receptor beta chains were all read from a single sample in a study of control samples from healthy donors and cancer patients. Assay: immunoSEQ multiplex PCR; the TCRdb copy retains only in-frame clones and omits some. The sample contains approximately 160,000 clones, around 94% of which appear only once. The sample consisted of blood. These receptors were collected from a woman between 18 and 30 years old in good health.

The chain couples TRBV20-1 to TRBJ2-1, with 9 bases aligning to TRBD2. The CDR3 is made up of 15 amino acids. The germline CDR1 and CDR2 sequences are DFQATT and SNEGSKA (reference sequence). The junction had 5 bases not matched to a gene; V was cut back by 3 bases and J by 2 bases. In DNA, the CDR3 is TGCAGTGCTAGTAGCGGGAGCATCACCTACAATGAGCAGTTCTTC. Translated, it gives CSASSGSITYNEQFF.

This clone was seen just once. The genes are TRBV5-8 and TRBJ1-2; D uncertain. The CDR3 loop spans 13 amino acids. Germline V gives CDR1 SGHTS, CDR2 YDEGEE. V was clipped by 4 bases and J by 3 bases, with 10 bases between them. CDR3 coding DNA: TGTGCCAGCAGCGGAGACATAGACTATGGCTACACCTTC. It is translated as CASSGDIDYGYTF.

CDR3 sequence: CASSTTGQRTEAFF. Here the CDR3 DNA reads TGTGCCAGCTCAACGACGGGACAAAGGACTGAAGCTTTCTTT. This chain connects TRBV18 to TRBJ1-1; possible D gene TRBD1, 6 bases. Germline V gives CDR1 KGHSH, CDR2 LQKENI. V was pared by 5 bases and J by 5 bases, with 15 bases between. The CDR3 contains 14 residues.

This clone was detected only once. V gene TRBV4-2 combines with J gene TRBJ1-5; D gene unclear. CDR1 is LGHNA, CDR2 YNFKEQ, per germline. CDR3 length: 16 amino acids. Trimming left V 1 base short and J 0 bases short, with 10 bases between. The CDR3 sequence: CASSQGADYSNQPQHF. The DNA for the CDR3 is TGTGCCAGCAGCCAAGGGGCGGATTATAGCAATCAGCCCCAGCATTTT.

V gene TRBV5-1 combines with J gene TRBJ2-3; 7 bases align to TRBD2. Germline-derived CDR1 and CDR2 are SGHRS and YFSETQ. V dropped 0 bases and J dropped 5; count of bases not matched to a gene: 6. The CDR3 is 15 amino acids. The CDR3 DNA follows: TGCGCCAGCAGCTTGGGCCTCAAGCGGGAAGATACGCAGTATTTT. Translation: CASSLGLKREDTQYF.

V is TRBV6-2 or TRBV6-3 and J is TRBJ2-6; maybe TRBD2 (6 bases). The CDR3 consists of 16 residues. Per the germline V gene, CDR1 is MNHEY and CDR2 is SVGEGT. V lost 6 bases, J lost 0 bases, and 12 bases lay in between. The CDR3, as DNA: TGTGCCAGCAGCTGGGGGGTTAGCTCTGGGGCCAACGTCCTGACTTTC. This encodes CASSWGVSSGANVLTF.

This clone came up once. The chain couples TRBV2 to TRBJ1-1; perhaps TRBD1 as D (5 bases). This CDR3 has 16 amino acids. Germline V gives CDR1 SNHLY, CDR2 FYNNEI. V lost 9 bases to trimming and J lost 5 bases, with 25 bases between them. The DNA of the CDR3 is TGTGCCAGTAATGGGGTGGGACGCCCCCTAGGGACTGAAGCTTTCTTT. This translates into CASNGVGRPLGTEAFF.

The J gene is TRBJ1-1, the V gene TRBV6-4, with D possibly being TRBD1 (5 bases). Germline values: CDR1 MRHNA, CDR2 SNTAGT. Trimming removed 6 bases from V and 6 bases from J, with 17 bases in between. This CDR3 has 14 amino acids. CDR3 bases: TGTGCCAGCAGCCCCGGCGGGACTTCGGCTGAAGCTTTCTTT. Protein product: CASSPGGTSAEAFF.

J is TRBJ2-3 and V is TRBV9; D not certain. The CDR3 is 12 amino acids. V was pared by 4 bases and J by 0 bases, with 3 bases between. Germline values: CDR1 SGDLS, CDR2 YYNGEE. The CDR3 spells CASSWSTDTQYF. Written as DNA, the CDR3 is TGTGCCAGCAGCTGGAGCACAGATACGCAGTATTTT.

The chain combines TRBV3-1 (or the pseudogene TRBV3-2) with TRBJ2-7, with D hard to call. The CDR3 sequence is 13 residues long. CDR1 and CDR2 from the germline V gene are LGHDT and YNNKEL (reference sequence). Between the trimmed V and J ends, which lost 1 base and 6 bases, there was a span of 10 bases. The CDR3 reads CASSQGRPSEQYF. CDR3 nucleotides: TGTGCCAGCAGCCAAGGGAGACCAAGCGAGCAGTACTTC.

This chain connects TRBV9 to TRBJ1-4, with TRBD1 identical over 9 bases. Germline V gene sequence: CDR1 SGDLS, CDR2 YYNGEE. CDR3 length: 17 amino acids. With 4 bases clipped from V and 6 bases from J, the junction kept 13 bases outside the gene matches. The CDR3 nucleotides read TGTGCCAGCAGCCACCAGCGGGCTACAGGGGGCTATGAAAAACTGTTTTTT. Translating gives CASSHQRATGGYEKLFF.

About this clone: Other DNA sequences in this sample translate to the same CDR3. The chain carries TRBV4-3 and TRBJ2-3; D might be TRBD1 or TRBD2, each matching 6 bases. This CDR3 is built from 14 residues. CDR1 and CDR2 from the germline V gene are LGHNA and YSLEER. V lost 0 bases and J 4 bases, leaving 8 bases between the germline ends. In nucleotides, the CDR3 is TGCGCCAGCAGCCAAGATAGGGGGGCAGATACGCAGTATTTT. Its protein is CASSQDRGADTQYF.

The V call is TRBV9, the J call TRBJ2-5; 10 nucleotides align to TRBD1. From germline, CDR1 is SGDLS and CDR2 YYNGEE. Trimming at V came to 3 bases and at J to 2 bases, leaving 16 bases not matched to a gene. This CDR3 is 19 amino acids long. CDR3 residues: CASSARSGTGEPLQETQYF. The CDR3 nucleotides are TGTGCCAGCAGCGCCCGTAGTGGGACAGGGGAACCTCTTCAAGAGACCCAGTACTTC.

The chain employs TRBV9 and TRBJ1-5; TRBD1 is a possible D gene (6 bases). The V end was cut by 0 bases, the J end by 2 bases, with 6 bases between. This CDR3 is built from 14 residues. Germline values: CDR1 SGDLS, CDR2 YYNGEE. CDR3 in DNA: TGTGCCAGCAGCGTAGGGACAGGCAATCAGCCCCAGCATTTT. Protein product: CASSVGTGNQPQHF.

The V and J genes are TRBV28 and TRBJ1-1; no clear D. Trimming stripped 6 bases from V and 1 base from J, with 6 bases between. Germline CDR1 is MDHEN and CDR2 is SYDVKM. The CDR3 loop spans 12 amino acids. DNA of the CDR3: TGTGCCAGCAGGGGCGGGAACACTGAAGCTTTCTTT. It is translated as CASRGGNTEAFF.

The rearrangement uses TRBV7-2 and TRBJ2-3; D is unresolved. The V gene lost 5 bases and the J gene lost 2 bases, with 2 bases spanning the gap. The CDR3 spans 11 residues. Germline loops: CDR1 SGHTA, CDR2 FQGNSA. Here the CDR3 reads CASSLTDTQYF. The CDR3 coding sequence is TGTGCCAGCAGCCTCACAGATACGCAGTATTTT.

CDR3 residues: CATGPGLATNEKLFF. The CDR3 DNA is TGTGCCACGGGGCCAGGGCTTGCAACTAATGAAAAACTGTTTTTT. The chain recombines TRBV12-5 with TRBJ1-4; possible D gene TRBD1, 5 bases. CDR3 length: 15 amino acids. Germline V gene data show CDR1 as LGHNT and CDR2 as FRNRAP. The entire variable domain, with the rest obtained from reference TRBV12-5 and TRBJ1-4, is as follows: DARVTQTPRHKVTEMGQEVTMRCQPILGHNTVFWYRQTMMQGLELLAYFRNRAPLDDSGMPKDRFSAEMPDATLATLKIQPSEPRDSAVYFCATGPGLATNEKLFFGSGTQLSVL.

Regarding this clone: The same CDR3 arises from other DNA sequences in this sample as well. The chain carries TRBV18 and TRBJ1-4; no definite D call. This CDR3 region has 15 residues. The V end lost 3 bases, the J end lost 0 bases, and 8 bases lay between the germline ends. Germline V gene sequence: CDR1 KGHSH, CDR2 LQKENI. Here the CDR3 reads CASSPTYSTNEKLFF. CDR3 nucleotide sequence: TGTGCCAGCTCACCTACCTACTCAACTAATGAAAAACTGTTTTTT.

V usage is TRBV19 and J usage is TRBJ2-3; perhaps TRBD1 as D (5 bases). This CDR3 has 15 residues. From germline, CDR1 is LNHDA and CDR2 SQIVND (reference sequence). The ends were cut back, 3 bases at V and 6 bases at J, with 16 bases in the middle. The CDR3 loop is CASSIRGRPTDTQYF. The CDR3 DNA reads TGTGCCAGTAGTATTAGGGGCAGACCAACGGATACGCAGTATTTT.